This TCR beta chain was obtained from a study of PD-1 blockade in classical Hodgkin lymphoma. Across the study: Every 2 weeks, patients had 3 mg/kg nivolumab intravenously.

As to time point: cycle 4 day 1 (C4D1), after less than 7 weeks of nivolumab. Relapse was seen in all patients after autologous stem cell transplantation, and brentuximab vedotin exposure was variable. Notes on the study in general: At C4D1, TCR diversity had climbed significantly for CD4+ cells, though not for CD8+ cells. The diversity seen at baseline in complete responders resembled that of newly diagnosed patients. Baseline TCR diversity was reportedly lower in newly diagnosed patients than in healthy donors. It was reported as lower still in relapsed/refractory patients.

The CDR3 has 14 amino acids. V lost 4 bases to trimming and J lost 6 bases, with 16 bases between them. Per the germline V gene, CDR1 is SGDLS and CDR2 is YYNGEE. The table came from immunoSEQ multiplex PCR; TCRdb's copy has only in-frame clones and leaves some out. The table has around 35,000 clones, 65% to 80% seen once. Worth noting for this clone: Its antigen is still unknown.

The specimen comprised peripheral blood mononuclear cells (PBMCs), sampled before the fourth cycle of nivolumab. The source is a human donor with classical Hodgkin lymphoma. The chain uses TRBV9 and TRBJ1-1; weak D call: TRBD1 (6 bases). The CDR3 loop reads CASSTQTGRSEAFF. Written as DNA, the CDR3 is TGTGCCAGCAGCACCCAAACAGGGAGGTCTGAAGCTTTCTTT.